The 4 T cell receptor beta chains listed next were all sequenced from one sample in a study of lung T cells in sarcoidosis with Löfgren's syndrome. From the reads, TCRdb called clonotypes with MiXCR, one entry per CDR3 protein. The data contain some 65,000 distinct CDR3 sequences, about 20% of them singletons. The sample comprised CD4+ T cells from PBMCs. Source of these receptors: a human donor with sarcoidosis (Löfgren's syndrome or another form), or a control subject (not recorded which).

This clonotype has only a few counts. CDR3 nucleotide sequence: TGTGCCAGCAGCCAAGGGACAGCTAATTCACCCCTCCACTTT. It translates to CASSQGTANSPLHF. The chain uses TRBV14 and TRBJ1-6; D might be TRBD1 (6 bases). CDR1 SGHDN and CDR2 FVKESK come from the germline V gene. The ends were cut back, 1 base at V and 6 bases at J, with 7 bases in the middle. This CDR3 has 14 amino acids.

The chain combines TRBV10-2 with TRBJ2-4; a possible D gene is TRBD1 (7 bases). The germline V gene encodes CDR1 WSHSY and CDR2 SAAADI. V was trimmed by 0 bases and J by 4 bases, leaving 28 bases between them. The CDR3 length is 21 residues. The CDR3 DNA is TGCGCCAGCAGTGAGTCGAGGGGGTTAGGCGTGCGGGACAGACGAAAAAACATTCAGTACTTC. This encodes CASSESRGLGVRDRRKNIQYF.

The chain recombines TRBV19 with TRBJ2-2; no firm D call. Germline V lookup: CDR1 LNHDA, CDR2 SQIVND (reference sequence). The CDR3 is 16 amino acids. V shed 6 bases and J shed 4 bases, with 18 bases lying between them. The CDR3 sequence: CASSISKPLSTGELFF. CDR3 coding DNA: TGTGCCAGTAGCATTAGTAAGCCCCTGTCCACCGGGGAGCTGTTTTTT.

This clonotype was detected ten times or more. The J gene is TRBJ1-5, the V gene TRBV12-3 or TRBV12-4; the match to TRBD1 covers 8 bases. The CDR3 has 13 amino acids. The junction had 4 bases not matched to a gene; V was cut back by 5 bases and J by 7 bases. The CDR3 here is CASSQGAGQPQHF. DNA of the CDR3: TGTGCCAGCAGTCAGGGGGCAGGGCAGCCCCAGCATTTT.